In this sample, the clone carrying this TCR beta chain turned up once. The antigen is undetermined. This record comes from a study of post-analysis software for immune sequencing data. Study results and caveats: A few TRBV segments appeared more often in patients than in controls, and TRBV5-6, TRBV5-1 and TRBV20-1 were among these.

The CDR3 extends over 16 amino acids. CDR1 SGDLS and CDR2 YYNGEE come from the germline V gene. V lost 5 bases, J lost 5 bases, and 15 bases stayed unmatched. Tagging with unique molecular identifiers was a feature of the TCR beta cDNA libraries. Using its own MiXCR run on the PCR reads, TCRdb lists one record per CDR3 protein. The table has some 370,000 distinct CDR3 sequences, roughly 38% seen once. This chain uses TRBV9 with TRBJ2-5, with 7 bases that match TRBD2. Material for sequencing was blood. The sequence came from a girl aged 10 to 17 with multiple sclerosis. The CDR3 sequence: CASSATTGGELETQYF. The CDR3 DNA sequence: TGTGCCAGCAGTGCCACGACTGGGGGGGAGTTGGAGACCCAGTACTTC.